This paragraph reports one T cell receptor (beta chain). This clonotype has ten or more counts. Its antigen remains undetermined. Base qualities are missing; no much larger clone stands one base away. Exclusion was applied to patients with uncontrolled infections, other autoimmune diseases, pregnancy or lactation. Diagnoses were based on clinical symptoms, serum thyroxine and TRAb, thyroid ultrasound and orbital computed tomography. Trizol reagent was used to extract total RNA, and RNA quality was then checked on an Agilent 2100 Bioanalyzer. The record originates from a study of T cells in Graves' hyperthyroidism and ophthalmopathy (dated by TCRdb to between 2018 and 2021). A note on the overall study: TCR V-J signatures able to tell the groups apart were searched for in a discovery cohort of 90 to 100 patients, of whom roughly 42 had Graves' ophthalmopathy and 57 had stable Graves' hyperthyroidism. Prospective prediction of ophthalmopathy was tested in an independent validation cohort of approximately 19 hyperthyroidism patients and 17 patients who later progressed to ophthalmopathy. The 85 to 100 discovery patients were randomly split 7:3 into training and test sets. The study also compared thyroid tissue and blood T-cell repertoires from about 6 Graves' hyperthyroidism patients. After blood sampling, hyperthyroidism patients were treated with methimazole at a starting dose of 30 mg daily, and ophthalmopathy patients were treated with high-dose intravenous methylprednisolone. According to the paper, TCR Vbeta CDR3 sequencing was carried out on over 130 peripheral blood samples, which came from around 43 ophthalmopathy, under 80 hyperthyroidism and approximately 17 progressor patients.

The TCR beta CDR3 regions were amplified from RNA transcripts. The TCR CDR3 was subjected to a first round of RT-PCR using the HTBI primer set and the Qiagen OneStep RT-PCR kit. Libraries were constructed in a second round of multiplex PCR, after which size selection and purification were performed. Paired-end sequencing of the libraries was performed with 100 bp reads on an Illumina HiSeq2000. The original methods were these. Raw data were processed with SOAPnuke, discarding reads with adapters, uncalled bases, mean Phred below 15, or no exact constant-primer or identifier match. High-quality paired reads were merged using COPE v1.2.5, and each unique nucleotide sequence was defined as a clonotype. MiTCR v1.1 was used to align clonotypes to the IMGT TRBV, TRBD and TRBJ reference segments. The analysis included only V-J combinations with a frequency above 0.0001, which together covered 99% to 99.2% of the repertoires. A TCS score was defined as the ratio between F50 (clonal expansion) and ExV (chaos), using BLOSUM62-based TCRdist between CDR3 peptides within each V-J. Welch's t-statistics and random forest reduced around 510 V-J features to some 14, which were used in a naive Bayes classifier (R e1071). The Morisita-Horn index was used to measure how similar the thyroid and blood repertoires were. TCRdb reanalyzed the raw reads on its own, using fastp at Q25 for trimming and MiXCR for clone calling, and kept in-frame beta chains. Each entry merges the rows of one CDR3 protein and shows their most common DNA and genes. In this record, the V and J calls reflect TCRdb's handling and not the investigators' own analysis. A total of a few hundred thousand distinct CDR3 sequences appear in this sample, 46% of them only once. The leading ten clones occupy 35% to 50% of the sample.

The CDR3 measures 15 amino acids from cysteine to phenylalanine. The kept DNA is CDR3 alone, 45 bases in frame from the first base. From a lookup of the germline V gene, CDR1 and CDR2 are SGHRS and YFSETQ. V and J are trimmed by 4 bases and 2 bases, and the gene matches miss 3 bases of the junction. Overall results and qualifications from the work: Most expanded thyroid clonotypes (frequency above 0.001) were also detected in blood, a finding suggesting that blood repertoires may reflect thyroid immune responses. No statistical method was used to fix the sample size in advance, and group allocation was not hidden from the investigators. Ophthalmopathy was separated from stable hyperthyroidism by a 13 V-J signature model, with 85% to 90% sensitivity and approximately 81% specificity obtained in cross-validation and 80%/75% obtained in testing. During validation, the model predicted progression to ophthalmopathy a median of about 6.3 months ahead of onset, with 60% to 71% sensitivity and less than 85% specificity.

This TCR came from an adult woman with Graves' disease, either hyperthyroidism or ophthalmopathy (not recorded which). The specimen sequenced was peripheral blood or thyroid tissue (not recorded which). The receptor chain draws on TRBV5-1 and TRBJ2-5, with TRBD2 matching 12 junction bases. The CDR3: CASSTLAGGQETQYF. The sequenced DNA is TGCGCCAGCAGCACCCTAGCGGGAGGGCAAGAGACCCAGTACTTC. Supplemented by the reference TRBV5-1 and TRBJ2-5 proteins around the CDR3, the complete variable domain is KAGVTQTPRYLIKTRGQQVTLSCSPISGHRSVSWYQQTPGQGLQFLFEYFSETQRNKGNFPGRFSGRQFSNSRSEMNVSTLELGDSALYLCASSTLAGGQETQYFGPGTRLLVL.